The 30 T cell receptor beta chains in this list originate from one sample, sequenced in a study of regulatory T cells in long-lasting Graves disease. Researchers made TCR beta libraries by using iRepertoire HTBI primers and running Arm-PCR on CDR3 regions. One entry per CDR3 protein results from TCRdb running MiXCR on the multiplex PCR reads. This sample has some 370,000 distinct CDR3 sequences, with roughly 25% found just once. The time point denotes: persistent/refractory GD, antithyroid drugs over 5 years with positive TRAb. The TCR library was made from RNA extracted from PBMCs. The input for sequencing was peripheral blood mononuclear cells (PBMCs), taken when the disease was refractory, from a patient treated with antithyroid drugs. The receptors stem from a woman between 40 and 55 years old with Graves disease.

The sample holds many counts of this clonotype. The chain combines TRBV6-1 with TRBJ1-1; D ambiguous. Germline V gives CDR1 MNHNS, CDR2 SASEGT. The V gene lost 2 bases and the J gene lost 3 bases, with 13 bases spanning the gap. The CDR3 covers 15 residues. CDR3 DNA: TGTGCCAGCAGTGAATCGATATGGGGTGACACTGAAGCTTTCTTT. Encoded protein: CASSESIWGDTEAFF.

This rearrangement joins TRBV10-3 to TRBJ2-7; the D gene is possibly TRBD2 (6 bases). The germline V gene has CDR1 ENHRY and CDR2 SYGVKD. V lost 0 bases, J lost 5 bases, and 8 bases lay in between. The CDR3 is 13 amino acids. CDR3 region: CAISESEGNEQYF. In nucleotides, the CDR3 is TGTGCCATCAGTGAGTCGGAGGGTAACGAGCAGTACTTC.

This clonotype was observed a few times. This sequence joins TRBV27 and TRBJ1-4; D not resolved. The ends were cut back, 3 bases at V and 9 bases at J, with 11 bases in the middle. This CDR3 is built from 13 residues. CDR1 and CDR2 from the germline V gene are MNHEY and SMNVEV (reference sequence). This CDR3 reads CASSLFFPQKLFF. The CDR3 region has the DNA TGTGCCAGCAGTTTGTTTTTCCCCCAAAAACTGTTTTTT.

This clonotype was observed a handful of times. The V call is TRBV20-1, the J call TRBJ1-5; TRBD1 matches at 8 bases. This CDR3 region has 13 residues. The germline V gene has CDR1 DFQATT and CDR2 SNEGSKA (reference sequence). Unmatched junction bases numbered 4, after V lost 5 bases and J lost 4 bases. The chain's CDR3 is CSAYQGANQPQHF. The CDR3, as DNA: TGCAGTGCTTATCAGGGGGCAAATCAGCCCCAGCATTTT.

This clonotype was observed many times. V usage is TRBV28 and J usage is TRBJ2-7; possibly TRBD2 for D (6 bases). Germline assignment: CDR1 MDHEN and CDR2 SYDVKM. V was trimmed by 6 bases and J by 0 bases, leaving 18 bases between them. The CDR3 is made up of 16 amino acids. DNA for the CDR3: TGTGCCAGCAGCCAAAATCTCGGGGGAGACTCCTACGAGCAGTACTTC. It specifies CASSQNLGGDSYEQYF.

The table lists this clonotype with a few counts. The rearrangement joins TRBV12-3 or TRBV12-4 to TRBJ2-5; D gene unclear. This CDR3 is built from 14 residues. V dropped 2 bases and J dropped 3 bases, with 10 bases sitting between them. The CDR3 region is CASSLRRHKETQYF. In nucleotides, the CDR3 is TGTGCCAGCAGTTTAAGGCGTCACAAAGAGACCCAGTACTTC.

This clonotype has ten or more counts. The chain recombines TRBV6-2 or TRBV6-3 with TRBJ2-7, with D possibly matching TRBD1 (6 bases). The ends were cut back, 6 bases at V and 0 bases at J, with 12 bases in the middle. Germline-derived CDR1 and CDR2 are MNHEY and SVGEGT. The CDR3 spans 14 residues. CDR3 sequence: CASRPTGRSYEQYF. The CDR3, as DNA: TGTGCCAGCAGACCCACAGGGCGCTCCTACGAGCAGTACTTC.

There are many counts of this clonotype. The CDR3 nucleotides read TGTGCCAGCAGTTTGACAGGGTTCGACGAGCAGTACTTC. As protein: CASSLTGFDEQYF. The chain is built from TRBV12-3 or TRBV12-4 and TRBJ2-7; 7 nucleotides align to TRBD1. This CDR3 region has 13 residues. J was trimmed by 5 bases and V by 3 bases; bases with no gene match: 4.

This clonotype was seen at least ten times. V and J are TRBV3-1 and TRBJ1-2; D perhaps matches TRBD1 (6 bases). Trimming pared 4 bases from V and 3 bases from J, leaving 9 bases between. The CDR3 is made up of 13 amino acids. CDR1 is LGHDT, CDR2 YNNKEL, per germline (reference sequence). DNA for the CDR3: TGTGCCAGCAGCCTCAGGGGCGACTATGGCTACACCTTC. Protein product: CASSLRGDYGYTF.

Many counts were recorded for this clonotype. V gene TRBV10-1 combines with J gene TRBJ2-7, with 9 bases aligning to TRBD1. Germline V gene lookup returns CDR1 WNHNN and CDR2 SYGVQD (reference sequence). Trimming removed 7 bases from V and 5 bases from J; junction bases left unmatched: 9. The CDR3 spans 14 residues. For the CDR3, the DNA is TGCGCCAGCACGAACGGACAGGGGAAGAACGAGCAGTACTTC. Translating it yields CASTNGQGKNEQYF.

Regarding this clonotype: One end of the junction is discordant with germline, which a read error may explain. The chain employs TRBV20-1 and TRBJ2-5, with 7 nucleotides matching TRBD1. This CDR3 spans 16 amino acids. The germline gives CDR1 DFQATT, CDR2 SNEGSKA (reference sequence). This CDR3 reads CNASYWDRRPQETQYF. CDR3 nucleotide sequence: TGCAATGCTAGTTATTGGGACAGACGACCCCAAGAGACCCAGTACTTC.

This clonotype was detected ten times or more. The rearrangement uses TRBV28 and TRBJ2-7; the D gene is possibly TRBD2 (6 bases). With 8 bases removed from V and 4 bases from J, the gap between germline ends came to 18 bases. Germline values: CDR1 MDHEN, CDR2 SYDVKM. CDR3 length: 14 amino acids. CDR3 nucleotides: TGTGCCAGCTGGCCCGGGAGTAGATCATACGAGCAGTACTTC. Translating it yields CASWPGSRSYEQYF.

The chain carries TRBV14 and TRBJ1-1; the D is unclear. The CDR3 extends over 16 amino acids. Germline values: CDR1 SGHDN, CDR2 FVKESK. Trimming took off 0 bases at V and 0 bases at J, with 11 bases between the two ends. The CDR3 protein is CASSQDDGNMNTEAFF. As DNA, the CDR3 is TGTGCCAGCAGCCAAGATGACGGAAATATGAACACTGAAGCTTTCTTT.

The chain joins TRBV7-9 to TRBJ1-3; D might be TRBD1 (5 bases). V was clipped by 1 base and J by 1 base, with 8 bases between them. Germline-derived CDR1 and CDR2 are SEHNR and FQNEAQ (reference sequence). The CDR3 runs to 15 residues. This CDR3 is CASSLGQLSGNTIYF. CDR3 nucleotide sequence: TGTGCCAGCAGCTTAGGACAGCTGTCTGGAAACACCATATATTTT.

This clonotype was seen ten or more times. Sequence at one end of the junction differs from germline and may be a read error. The chain carries TRBV28 and TRBJ1-2; D is undetermined. Germline assignment: CDR1 MDHEN and CDR2 SYDVKM. The CDR3 is 9 residues long. CDR3: CASSSPINF. For the CDR3, the DNA is TGTGCCAGCAGTTCCCCCATCAACTTC.

This chain links TRBV7-8 with TRBJ2-1, with D possibly TRBD2 on 5 matching bases. Deletions cut 11 bases from V and 0 bases from J, with 11 bases between. CDR1 and CDR2 from the germline V gene are SGHVS and FQNEAQ. CDR3 size: 13 residues. The CDR3 region has the DNA TGTGCCTCCGGACTGAACTCCTACAATGAGCAGTTCTTC. Translating it yields CASGLNSYNEQFF.

This clonotype occurred a few times. The V and J genes are TRBV27 and TRBJ1-1; 7 positions agree with TRBD1. The length of the CDR3 is 14 residues. The germline gives CDR1 MNHEY, CDR2 SMNVEV (reference sequence). V gave up 1 base and J gave up 4 bases; unmatched junction bases: 3. Here the CDR3 reads CASSLYTGATEAFF. In DNA, the CDR3 is TGTGCCAGCAGTTTATACACAGGGGCCACTGAAGCTTTCTTT.

This clonotype was seen ten or more times. The CDR3 DNA sequence: TGTGCCAGCAGCCAAGAACCCTATCCGAAAGAGACCCAGTACTTC. Its translation: CASSQEPYPKETQYF. The chain combines TRBV3-1 with TRBJ2-5; D gene ambiguous. The CDR3 length is 15 residues. V lost 0 bases and J 3 bases, leaving 11 bases between the germline ends. CDR1 is LGHDT, CDR2 YNNKEL, per germline (reference sequence).

Ten or more counts support this clonotype. The chain combines TRBV2 with TRBJ1-6, with 9 positions matching TRBD1. V dropped 10 bases and J dropped 10; count of bases not matched to a gene: 11. The CDR3 length is 14 residues. Germline loops: CDR1 SNHLY, CDR2 FYNNEI. CDR3 nucleotides: TGTGCCATCAAACCGGGACAGGGACTATCACCCCTCCACTTT. It yields the protein CAIKPGQGLSPLHF.

This chain joins TRBV4-1 and TRBJ2-7; a possible D gene is TRBD2 (6 bases). V was cut by 4 bases and J by 0 bases, with 10 bases left in between. The CDR3 extends over 14 amino acids. From germline, CDR1 is MGHRA and CDR2 YSYEKL. Here the CDR3 DNA reads TGCGCCAGCAGCCGAACGGGACTCTCCTACGAGCAGTACTTC. Amino acids: CASSRTGLSYEQYF.

This clonotype has at least ten counts. CDR3 nucleotide sequence: TGTGCCAGCAGTTTTGAGGGAACCTACGGCTACACCTTC. Its translation is CASSFEGTYGYTF. The chain carries TRBV28 and TRBJ1-2; D gene uncertain. Deletions cut 3 bases from V and 8 bases from J, with 13 bases between. This CDR3 is 13 amino acids long. CDR1 and CDR2 (germline): MDHEN, SYDVKM.

A few counts support this clonotype. This sequence joins TRBV25-1 and TRBJ2-5, with D perhaps TRBD1 or TRBD2 (5 bases each). The CDR3 totals 16 residues. Trimming removed 1 base from V and 2 bases from J, with 14 bases in between. The germline V gene has CDR1 MGHDK and CDR2 SYGVNS. CDR3 sequence reads: CASSELQPEGQETQYF. The DNA of the CDR3 is TGTGCCAGCAGTGAATTACAGCCCGAGGGGCAAGAGACCCAGTACTTC. The whole variable domain, remainder taken from reference TRBV25-1 and TRBJ2-5, is EADIYQTPRYLVIGTGKKITLECSQTMGHDKMYWYQQDPGMELHLIHYSYGVNSTEKGDLSSESTVSRIRTEHFPLTLESARPSHTSQYLCASSELQPEGQETQYFGPGTRLLVL.

In its sample, this clonotype was seen many times. This chain joins TRBV20-1 and TRBJ2-2; TRBD1 might be the D (6 bases). V lost 3 bases, J lost 3 bases, and 11 bases lay in between. Germline V gene sequence: CDR1 DFQATT, CDR2 SNEGSKA (reference sequence). CDR3 length: 14 amino acids. The CDR3 nucleotides are TGCAGTGCTAGGGGCAGGGGAGACACCGGGGAGCTGTTTTTT. Protein sequence: CSARGRGDTGELFF.

This clonotype was counted at least ten times. The chain joins TRBV7-2 to TRBJ2-7; D may correspond to TRBD1 or TRBD2 (5 bases each). The CDR3 covers 15 residues. V was cut by 5 bases and J by 0 bases, with 14 bases left in between. Germline lookup yields CDR1 SGHTA and CDR2 FQGNSA. The CDR3 DNA reads TGTGCCAGCAGCCGTCCGGGACGTGCCTCCTACGAGCAGTACTTC. Translating gives CASSRPGRASYEQYF.

With regard to this clonotype: A much larger clone is a single base away; this may be a read error. V gene TRBV27 combines with J gene TRBJ1-4; D ambiguous. V was clipped by 0 bases and J by 7 bases, with 9 bases between them. There are 14 residues in the CDR3. The germline V gene has CDR1 MNHEY and CDR2 SMNVEV (reference sequence). CDR3 protein: CASSLSDPTEKLFF. The DNA of the CDR3 is TGTGCCAGCAGTTTATCGGACCCAACTGAAAAACTGTTTTTT.

This clonotype was counted at least ten times. The CDR3 nucleotides are TGTGCCAGCAGTCCTACAACGGGCCAAAACATTCAGTACTTC. Translated: CASSPTTGQNIQYF. This rearrangement joins TRBV28 to TRBJ2-4; D uncertain. The CDR3 spans 14 residues. V was pared by 5 bases and J by 5 bases, with 13 bases between. Germline CDR1 MDHEN, CDR2 SYDVKM.

The chain has TRBV7-9 and TRBJ2-7; the D is unclear. Germline loops: CDR1 SEHNR, CDR2 FQNEAQ (reference sequence). Trimming stripped 6 bases from V and 2 bases from J, with 11 bases between. CDR3 length equals 13 residues. The CDR3 DNA reads TGTGCCAGCAGGGTCGTAAGTACCTACGAGCAGTACTTC. As protein: CASRVVSTYEQYF.

The chain links TRBV9 to TRBJ2-5, with a possible D match to TRBD2 (6 bases). This CDR3 contains 15 residues. Per the germline V gene, CDR1 is SGDLS and CDR2 is YYNGEE. V lost 1 base and J 3 bases, leaving 13 bases between the germline ends. CDR3 sequence (DNA): TGTGCCAGCAGCGTACGAGGGAGGAGGGAAGAGACCCAGTACTTC. Encoded protein: CASSVRGRREETQYF.

At least ten counts were recorded for this clonotype. This CDR3 reads CASSHSRGRSVEQYF. For the CDR3, the DNA is TGTGCCAGCAGCCATTCCAGGGGGCGGTCGGTAGAGCAGTACTTC. The chain is built from TRBV6-1 and TRBJ2-7; 8 nucleotides agree with TRBD1. J lost 7 bases, V lost 6 bases, and 14 bases had no gene match. This CDR3 comprises 15 residues. Germline loops: CDR1 MNHNS, CDR2 SASEGT.

This clonotype was counted many times. One junction end does not reproduce the germline sequence, and a read error may be involved. The chain joins TRBV28 to TRBJ2-6, with unresolved D. Germline lookup yields CDR1 MDHEN and CDR2 SYDVKM. The CDR3 has 15 residues. CDR3 DNA sequence: TGTGGCAGCACCTCGAGACGTTCCGGGGCCAACGTCCTGACTTTC. Its protein product is CGSTSRRSGANVLTF.